The sequence of this T cell receptor beta chain was determined in a study of PD-L1 blockade in urothelial cancer. Across the study: Patients took up atezolizumab around 2014 at 1,200 mg intravenously every 3 weeks. Each participant's history included 0 to 3 prior chemotherapy regimens. Researchers found blood samples held a median of 141,255 T cells.

Time point denoted: peripheral blood 6 weeks after treatment start. Clones were sequenced by immunoSEQ multiplex PCR, and TCRdb holds only the in-frame ones, with some missing. This table has about 91,000 clones, roughly 80% appearing once. CDR1 SEHNR and CDR2 FQNEAQ come from the germline V gene (reference sequence). V lost 5 bases and J lost 3, with 7 bases in between. The CDR3 sequence is 12 residues long. V and J are TRBV7-9 and TRBJ1-1; D is unresolved. The specimen comprised PBMCs, sampled around atezolizumab (anti-PD-L1) treatment. This TCR came from a man aged 65 to 79 with urothelial cancer. CDR3 region: CASSPVYTEAFF. The CDR3 DNA sequence: TGTGCCAGCAGCCCAGTTTACACTGAAGCTTTCTTT.